The rows below give T cell receptor beta chains drawn from one sample of a study of beta chain features in type 1 diabetes. Some clones are missing from TCRdb's copy, which holds only in-frame ones; the method was immunoSEQ multiplex PCR. Of about 150,000 clones in the sample, under 11% are singletons; the top ten hold less than 1.5%. Sequencing was carried out using naive CD4+ T cells from blood. The receptors were sampled from a man younger than 35 in good health. Each CDR3 is given with its conserved first and last residue. A D gene is named only where the DNA matches it firmly. Expanded clones are given a class, and other clones once, few, many or no size at all.

clone size,V gene,J gene,D gene,CDR3 DNA,CDR3 protein
.,TRBV27,TRBJ1-5,TRBD1,TGTGCCAGCAGTGCCCTTGGGGGGACAGGGGATAGCAATCAGCCCCAGCATTTT,CASSALGGTGDSNQPQHF
few,TRBV5-1,TRBJ1-3,TRBD1,TGCGCCAGCAGCCGGGACAGCTCTGGAAACACCATATATTTT,CASSRDSSGNTIYF
many,TRBV15,TRBJ2-7,.,TGTGCCACCAGCAGAGATCCCACAGGGAACTACGAGCAGTACTTC,CATSRDPTGNYEQYF
few,TRBV5-1,TRBJ2-1,TRBD1,TGCGCCAGCAGCTTGCGGCCAGGGGGCGATGAGCAGTTCTTC,CASSLRPGGDEQFF
few,TRBV15,TRBJ2-3,TRBD2,TGTGCCACCAGCAGGCTTACGTCAGCGGGGTCCACAGATACGCAGTATTTT,CATSRLTSAGSTDTQYF
.,TRBV11-2,TRBJ2-2,.,TGTGCCAGCAGCTTATCCGGACTCCGGAACACCGGGGAGCTGTTTTTT,CASSLSGLRNTGELFF
many,TRBV30,TRBJ1-1,.,TGTGCCTCAGGGACTATGAACACTGAAGCTTTCTTT,CASGTMNTEAFF
.,TRBV7-3,TRBJ2-3,TRBD2,TGTGCCAGCAGCTTCGCTGGGACTAGCGGGGGGGCAGATACGCAGTATTTT,CASSFAGTSGGADTQYF
.,TRBV6-5,TRBJ2-3,TRBD2,TGTGCCAGCAGTTACCGCGGCGGGGGTGCAGATACGCAGTATTTT,CASSYRGGGADTQYF
few,TRBV5-5,TRBJ1-5,.,TGTGCCAGCAGCATCGGACAGAGCAGCAATCAGCCCCAGCATTTT,CASSIGQSSNQPQHF
.,TRBV6-4,TRBJ2-2,TRBD2,TGTGCCAGCAGTGACGATCTAGCGGGGGACACCGGGGAGCTGTTTTTT,CASSDDLAGDTGELFF
few,TRBV7-9,TRBJ2-3,TRBD1,TGTGCCAGCAGCTTCAAGGGGGCGAGGAGCACAGATACGCAGTATTTT,CASSFKGARSTDTQYF
.,TRBV5-1,TRBJ2-3,TRBD2,TGCGCCAGCAGCTTGTCACTAGCGGGGGCGGCAGATACGCAGTATTTT,CASSLSLAGAADTQYF
few,TRBV19,TRBJ2-7,TRBD1,TGTGCCAGTAGTATCAGGACAGGGGGCCCCTACGAGCAGTACTTC,CASSIRTGGPYEQYF
.,TRBV29-1,TRBJ2-7,TRBD1,TGCAGCGTTGACTTGGGACAGGGATACGAGCAGTACTTC,CSVDLGQGYEQYF
few,TRBV7-9,TRBJ2-2,TRBD1,TGTGCCAGCAGCTACGGGACAGGGGGCACCGGGGAGCTGTTTTTT,CASSYGTGGTGELFF
few,TRBV28,TRBJ1-5,.,TGTGCCACCAATTGGGGCGTCGATCAGCCCCAGCATTTT,CATNWGVDQPQHF
.,TRBV5-4,TRBJ2-1,TRBD1,TGTGCCAGCAGTCGAGATTCGGACAGGGCCTACAATGAGCAGTTCTTC,CASSRDSDRAYNEQFF
few,TRBV7-8,TRBJ2-1,.,TGTGCCAGCAGTCCACGGTTGGGGGGTGTCTCCTACAATGAGCAGTTCTTC,CASSPRLGGVSYNEQFF
.,TRBV29-1,TRBJ2-2,.,TGCAGCGTTATAAGAGTACACACCGGGGAGCTGTTTTTT,CSVIRVHTGELFF
.,TRBV30,TRBJ1-5,TRBD1,TGTGCCTGGAGTCCTCGTACTGGGTGGGACAGGCAGCCCCAGCATTTT,CAWSPRTGWDRQPQHF
.,TRBV30,TRBJ2-2,.,TGTGCCTGGAGTGTACGCGAGAGGGTCACCGGGGAGCTGTTTTTT,CAWSVRERVTGELFF
few,TRBV7-9,TRBJ2-3,TRBD1,TGTGCCAGCAGCCCCCCGGGACAGGCAGCAATGGATACGCAGTATTTT,CASSPPGQAAMDTQYF
.,TRBV19,TRBJ2-1,TRBD2,TGTGCCAGTAGTATGGCGGGGGGGCCGTACAATGAGCAGTTCTTC,CASSMAGGPYNEQFF
.,TRBV7-9,TRBJ2-1,TRBD2,TGTGCCAGCAGCACCCGACTAGCGGGGGGCACTAGCTCCTACAATGAGCAGTTCTTC,CASSTRLAGGTSSYNEQFF
.,TRBV7-6,TRBJ2-6,.,TGTGCCAGCAGTATCAGCTCTGGGGCCAACGTCCTGACTTTC,CASSISSGANVLTF
few,TRBV6-1,TRBJ2-1,TRBD2,TGTGCCAGCAGTGAGTATAGCGGGGGGGTATCCTACAATGAGCAGTTCTTC,CASSEYSGGVSYNEQFF
.,TRBV28,TRBJ2-7,TRBD1,TGTGCCAGCAGTTTATCACGCGGACAGGGGGCACAAGAGCAGTACTTC,CASSLSRGQGAQEQYF
.,TRBV2,TRBJ1-5,TRBD1,TGTGCCAGCAGTGAAGCGGGACAGAAATCCCAGCCCCAGCATTTT,CASSEAGQKSQPQHF
.,TRBV6-5,TRBJ2-1,TRBD1,TGTGCCAGCAGTTCTCGACAGGGCCTCTCCTACAATGAGCAGTTCTTC,CASSSRQGLSYNEQFF
few,TRBV9,TRBJ1-2,TRBD1,TGTGCCAGCAGCGTGGGGACAGGGGTTAGGGGCTACACCTTC,CASSVGTGVRGYTF
.,TRBV18,TRBJ1-2,.,TGTGCCAGCTCACCATCCGAGGAGGGATACACCTTC,CASSPSEEGYTF
.,TRBV7-6,TRBJ1-1,TRBD1,TGTGCCAGCAGCTTATCTACCACAGGGGGCACTGAAGCTTTCTTT,CASSLSTTGGTEAFF
few,TRBV30,TRBJ1-2,.,TGTGCCTGGAGTATAGGTACAGGCGTTAACTATGGCTACACCTTC,CAWSIGTGVNYGYTF
many,TRBV7-2,TRBJ2-7,TRBD2,TGTGCCAGCAGCCCGCAGATAGCGGGGTTCTCCTACGAGCAGTACTTC,CASSPQIAGFSYEQYF
few,TRBV5-5,TRBJ2-1,TRBD2,TGTGCCAGCAGCTTGACACCGGGACTAGCGGGGGGAACGCAGTTCTTC,CASSLTPGLAGGTQFF
.,TRBV10-3,TRBJ2-7,.,TGTGCCATCGGGGGGAGCTACGAGCAGTACTTC,CAIGGSYEQYF
few,TRBV6-5,TRBJ2-1,.,TGTGCCAGCAGCCCCCATCGTCGGAATGAGCAGTTCTTC,CASSPHRRNEQFF
.,TRBV5-1,TRBJ2-2,.,TGCGCCAGCAGCTTGGTGGGTCTCGAGGAGGAGCTGTTTTTT,CASSLVGLEEELFF
.,TRBV28,TRBJ2-7,TRBD1,TGTGCCAGCAGCCCGACGAGGACAGGGAACCACGAGCAGTACTTC,CASSPTRTGNHEQYF
few,TRBV27,TRBJ2-3,TRBD1,TGTGCCAGCAGCCGGAGGGGACAGGGGATTGCCACGCCTGCTCTGACGCAGTATTTT,CASSRRGQGIATPALTQYF
few,TRBV18,TRBJ1-5,TRBD1,TGTGCCAGCTCACCGCAGGGGGGTAGCAATCAGCCCCAGCATTTT,CASSPQGGSNQPQHF
.,TRBV30,TRBJ1-6,TRBD1,TGTGCCTGGACCGGGACAGGGAACGTTTCACCCCTCCACTTT,CAWTGTGNVSPLHF
few,TRBV7-2,TRBJ2-5,TRBD2,TGTGCCAGCAGCTTGGGCGGGGGCCAAGAGACCCAGTACTTC,CASSLGGGQETQYF
.,TRBV7-8,TRBJ2-7,TRBD1,TGTGCCAGCAGCTTAGTCAGGGGGCGTCGTACAGAGCAGTACTTC,CASSLVRGRRTEQYF
.,TRBV20-1,TRBJ1-1,.,TGCAGTGCTAGGGGGCTCACTGAAGCTTTCTTT,CSARGLTEAFF
few,TRBV14,TRBJ1-5,.,TGTGCCAGCAGCCAAGGTGGTCAGGATCAGCCCCAGCATTTT,CASSQGGQDQPQHF
.,TRBV28,TRBJ2-7,.,TGTGCCAGCAGTTTCCTCAGCTCCTACGAGCAGTACTTC,CASSFLSSYEQYF
many,TRBV29-1,TRBJ2-7,TRBD1,TGCAGCGTTGAAAAGGGGGCAGGGAGCGAGCAGTACTTC,CSVEKGAGSEQYF
few,TRBV4-1,TRBJ2-1,.,TGCGCCAGCAGCCACGGACGACAGGCCTCAAAATACAATGAGCAGTTCTTC,CASSHGRQASKYNEQFF
many,TRBV4-3,TRBJ2-1,TRBD2,TGCGCCAGCAGCCCCTCACGGGGAGGGCGCAATGAGCAGTTCTTC,CASSPSRGGRNEQFF